This T cell receptor (beta chain) was identified during a study of identical twins. Via MiXCR, TCRdb re-called the 5' RACE reads, giving one row per CDR3 protein. The sample has 420,000 or so distinct CDR3 sequences, 18% seen once. This clonotype was detected many times. Its antigen is undetermined. V was trimmed by 5 bases and J by 0 bases, leaving 10 bases between them. The CDR3 is 14 residues long. Findings of the study overall: Twins shared out-of-frame alpha sequences with excess low generation probability. The conclusions drew on cross-sectional statistical analysis instead of tracking the same donors.

Sequencing was carried out using naive T cells sorted from blood. The rearrangement joins TRBV12-3 or TRBV12-4 to TRBJ1-1; D uncertain. This TCR derives from a man in his fifties in good health. The CDR3, as DNA: TGTGCCAGCAGTCCGGACGGGATGAACACTGAAGCTTTCTTT. Its translation is CASSPDGMNTEAFF.